These 8 T cell receptor beta chains share one sample of origin, sequenced in a study of CD8+ T cells in alopecia areata. The treatment denotes: oral pan-JAK inhibitor, 5-10 mg twice daily. Following extraction, RNA underwent reverse transcription to cDNA, which served as the sequencing template. Sequenced by immunoSEQ multiplex PCR; TCRdb stores in-frame clones only, minus some. The table records approximately 110,000 clones, approximately 51% of them present only once. The input for sequencing was CD4+ T cells sorted from blood, taken at week 24, from a patient treated with tofacitinib. These receptor sequences come from a human donor with alopecia areata.

This clone was observed a handful of times. The chain joins TRBV30 to TRBJ1-2; D not certain. Deletions cut 2 bases from V and 1 base from J, with 5 bases between. Looked up from germline, CDR1 is GTSNPN and CDR2 is SVGIG (reference sequence). The CDR3 totals 12 residues. CDR3 sequence: CAWSRVNYGYTF. The CDR3 region has the DNA TGTGCCTGGAGTCGGGTTAACTATGGCTACACCTTC.

V is TRBV7-9 and J is TRBJ1-1; D is ambiguous. Germline CDR1 SEHNR, CDR2 FQNEAQ (reference sequence). The length of the CDR3 is 16 residues. Trimming shortened V by 5 bases and J by 5 bases, and 21 bases separated the two germline ends. CDR3 bases: TGTGCCAGCAGCACCGAGGCGGCTCGCGGAGGGACTGAAGCTTTCTTT. Its protein product is CASSTEAARGGTEAFF.

The chain couples TRBV27 to TRBJ2-6, with D unresolved. The CDR3 extends over 14 amino acids. The germline CDR1 and CDR2 sequences are MNHEY and SMNVEV (reference sequence). Trimming took 4 bases from V and 2 from J, leaving 6 bases between them. CDR3 amino acids: CASSSAPGANVLTF. The CDR3, as DNA: TGTGCCAGCAGTTCGGCCCCTGGGGCCAACGTCCTGACTTTC.

The chain employs TRBV5-6 and TRBJ1-2; no reliable D call. Trimming removed 1 base at V and 6 bases at J, with 13 bases between. The CDR3 consists of 14 residues. Germline V gene lookup returns CDR1 SGHDT and CDR2 YYEEEE. CDR3 sequence reads: CASSLRSSGDGYTF. The CDR3, as DNA: TGTGCCAGCAGCTTGAGAAGCTCTGGGGATGGCTACACCTTC.

This CDR3 is CASSLGDRRTYEQYF. The CDR3 DNA follows: TGTGCCAGCAGCCTCGGAGACAGGCGGACCTACGAGCAGTACTTC. The rearrangement joins TRBV7-2 to TRBJ2-7; possible D gene TRBD1, 6 bases. CDR1 is SGHTA, CDR2 FQGNSA, per germline. Trimming stripped 5 bases from V and 2 bases from J, with 16 bases between. This CDR3 spans 15 amino acids.

This clone occurred once. The chain is built from TRBV29-1 and TRBJ1-2, with D tentatively TRBD1 (6 bases). Trimming removed 8 bases from V and 2 bases from J, with 18 bases in between. The CDR3 loop spans 14 amino acids. From germline, CDR1 is SQVTM and CDR2 ANQGSEA. The CDR3 coding sequence is TGCAGCACCTCCCGGACAGTGACGAACTATGGCTACACCTTC. Encoded protein: CSTSRTVTNYGYTF.

This clone was counted only a few times. The chain has TRBV29-1 and TRBJ2-5; no clear D. CDR1 SQVTM and CDR2 ANQGSEA come from the germline V gene. The CDR3 covers 11 residues. V was shortened by 5 bases and J by 5 bases, with 9 bases between the two germline ends. CDR3 region: CSVFGPETQYF. CDR3 coding DNA: TGCAGCGTTTTCGGGCCGGAGACCCAGTACTTC. Looking up the rest from reference TRBV29-1 and TRBJ2-5 gives the full variable domain: SAVISQKPSRDICQRGTSLTIQCQVDSQVTMMFWYRQQPGQSLTLIATANQGSEATYESGFVIDKFPISRPNLTFSTLTVSNMSPEDSSIYLCSVFGPETQYFGPGTRLLVL.

V usage is TRBV4-2 and J usage is TRBJ2-3; tentatively, D is TRBD2 (6 bases). From germline, CDR1 is LGHNA and CDR2 YNFKEQ. The germline V and J ends were trimmed by 4 bases and 3 bases, with 14 bases remaining between them. This CDR3 spans 15 amino acids. Written as DNA, the CDR3 is TGTGCCAGCAGCCTGACGGGGGAAAAAACAGATACGCAGTATTTT. As protein: CASSLTGEKTDTQYF.